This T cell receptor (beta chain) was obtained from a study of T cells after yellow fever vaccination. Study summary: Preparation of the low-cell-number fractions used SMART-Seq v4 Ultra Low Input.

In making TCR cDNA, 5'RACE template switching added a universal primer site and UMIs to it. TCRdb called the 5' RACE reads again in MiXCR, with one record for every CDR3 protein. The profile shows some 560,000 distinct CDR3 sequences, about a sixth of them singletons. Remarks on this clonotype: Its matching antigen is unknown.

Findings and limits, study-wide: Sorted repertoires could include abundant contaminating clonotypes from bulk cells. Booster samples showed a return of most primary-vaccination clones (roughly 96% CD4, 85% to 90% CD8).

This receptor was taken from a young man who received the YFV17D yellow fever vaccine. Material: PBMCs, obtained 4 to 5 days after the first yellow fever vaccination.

The CDR3 bases are TGTGCCAGCAGCTTAGGTCCGGGACGGGATACGCAGTATTTT. This encodes CASSLGPGRDTQYF. The chain uses TRBV7-2 and TRBJ2-3; D might be TRBD1 or TRBD2, each matching 5 bases. The V end was cut by 1 base, the J end by 6 bases, with 11 bases between. The germline gives CDR1 SGHTA, CDR2 FQGNSA. This CDR3 comprises 14 residues. Full variable domain (missing parts from reference TRBV7-2 and TRBJ2-3): GAGVSQSPSNKVTEKGKDVELRCDPISGHTALYWYRQSLGQGLEFLIYFQGNSAPDKSGLPSDRFSAERTGGSVSTLTIQRTQQEDSAVYLCASSLGPGRDTQYFGPGTRLTVL.